The 11 T cell receptor beta chains reported below all come from one sample, sequenced in a study of T-cell reconstitution after alpha-beta-depleted transplantation in children. Researchers prepared the TCRbeta library using unique molecular identifiers, the study reports. TCRdb fed the PCR reads into MiXCR, producing one record per CDR3 protein. The table includes about 830,000 distinct CDR3 sequences, about 15% detected once. The input for sequencing was PBMCs, mostly from graft donor cells, taken 360 days after TCRalphabeta/CD19-depleted stem cell transplant. The receptor source for this set is a male patient aged 10-17 years who had a stem cell transplant for acute lymphoblastic leukemia, so the T cells may come from the graft donor.

The sample holds a few counts of this clonotype. V usage is TRBV5-1 and J usage is TRBJ2-1; 9 bases fit TRBD2. The CDR3 runs to 19 residues. The germline gives CDR1 SGHRS, CDR2 YFSETQ. J gave up 8 bases and V 4 bases, and 22 bases lay outside the gene matches. The CDR3 is CASSRGLAENQDPGDEQFF. The CDR3 DNA reads as TGCGCCAGCAGCCGGGGACTAGCAGAAAACCAGGACCCGGGGGATGAGCAGTTCTTC. Using reference TRBV5-1 and TRBJ2-1 for the parts outside the CDR3, the full variable domain is KAGVTQTPRYLIKTRGQQVTLSCSPISGHRSVSWYQQTPGQGLQFLFEYFSETQRNKGNFPGRFSGRQFSNSRSEMNVSTLELGDSALYLCASSRGLAENQDPGDEQFFGPGTRLTVL.

This clonotype occurred a few times. The chain employs TRBV24-1 and TRBJ1-5, with TRBD1 matching 7 bases. The length of the CDR3 is 19 residues. From germline, CDR1 is KGHDR and CDR2 SFDVKD. The J segment lost 4 bases and the V segment lost 0 bases, leaving 14 bases of the junction unmatched. The CDR3 sequence is CATSDLQGLRRGRNQPQHF. The CDR3 region has the DNA TGTGCCACCAGTGATTTGCAGGGGTTACGGAGGGGGCGAAATCAGCCCCAGCATTTT.

This clonotype has a handful of counts. This chain connects TRBV27 to TRBJ2-1, with TRBD2 identical over 11 bases. This CDR3 has 16 residues. V lost 5 bases to trimming and J lost 4 bases; unmatched junction nucleotides: 7. Germline assignment: CDR1 MNHEY and CDR2 SMNVEV (reference sequence). The CDR3 sequence is CASSRPLAGGYNEQFF. The DNA of the CDR3 is TGTGCCAGCAGTCGGCCTCTAGCGGGAGGATACAATGAGCAGTTCTTC.

This clonotype was counted at least ten times. The chain is built from TRBV3-1 and TRBJ2-3; D is tentatively TRBD1 or TRBD2 (5 bases each). The CDR3 loop spans 16 amino acids. Trimming left V 0 bases short and J 3 bases short, with 13 bases between. The V gene's germline CDR1 is LGHDT and CDR2 YNNKEL (reference sequence). CDR3 sequence: CASSQDGGVGTDTQYF. CDR3 sequence (DNA): TGTGCCAGCAGCCAAGATGGGGGAGTAGGGACAGATACGCAGTATTTT.

This chain joins TRBV27 and TRBJ2-7; D tentatively reads TRBD1 or TRBD2 (6 bases each). The V gene's germline CDR1 is MNHEY and CDR2 SMNVEV (reference sequence). The CDR3 has 13 residues. Trimming left V 5 bases short and J 3 bases short, with 11 bases between. The DNA for the CDR3 is TGTGCCAGCAGTGGGGGGCCGGACTACGAGCAGTACTTC. It translates to CASSGGPDYEQYF.

The chain joins TRBV12-3 or TRBV12-4 to TRBJ2-3; D perhaps matches TRBD2 (6 bases). V gave up 3 bases and J gave up 5 bases, with 15 bases separating them. This CDR3 is built from 15 residues. CDR3 sequence (DNA): TGTGCCAGCAGTTTCCCTCCGGGAGTGGTAGATACGCAGTATTTT. This gives the protein CASSFPPGVVDTQYF.

The rearrangement links TRBV12-3 or TRBV12-4 to TRBJ2-1; 9 nucleotides match TRBD2. This CDR3 comprises 15 residues. V lost 9 bases and J lost 9; bases outside the gene matches: 15. The CDR3, as DNA: TGTGCCAGGGGTATCCTAGCGGGAACTGTTATTGAGCAGTTCTTC. Translating it yields CARGILAGTVIEQFF.

In this sample, this clonotype turned up many times. This chain connects TRBV9 to TRBJ2-7, with D perhaps TRBD1 (5 bases). Germline-derived CDR1 and CDR2 are SGDLS and YYNGEE. This CDR3 has 13 amino acids. Trimming removed 3 bases at V and 2 bases at J, with 9 bases between. In nucleotides, the CDR3 is TGTGCCAGCAGCGGACAGTCAGCCTACGAGCAGTACTTC. Protein sequence: CASSGQSAYEQYF.

This clonotype occurred many times. V gene TRBV6-1 combines with J gene TRBJ2-7; the D gene is possibly TRBD1 (8 bases). The CDR3 consists of 14 residues. The V end was cut by 10 bases, the J end by 0 bases, with 16 bases between. CDR1 is MNHNS and CDR2 is SASEGT in the germline V gene. This CDR3 is CATRGDRSSYEQYF. CDR3 bases: TGTGCCACCCGGGGGGACAGGAGCTCCTACGAGCAGTACTTC.

The table lists this clonotype with a few counts. The chain recombines TRBV12-3 or TRBV12-4 with TRBJ2-3; D is uncertain. The CDR3 has 14 residues. V lost 1 base and J lost 4, with 9 bases in between. CDR3 residues: CASSLEPGADTQYF. Here the CDR3 DNA reads TGTGCCAGCAGTTTAGAGCCAGGCGCAGATACGCAGTATTTT.

This clonotype was picked up many times. The chain combines TRBV11-2 with TRBJ1-1; D gene unclear. Trimming left V 4 bases short and J 4 bases short, with 10 bases between. The CDR3 contains 13 residues. Germline lookup yields CDR1 SGHAT and CDR2 FQNNGV. The CDR3: CASSSVGGTEAFF. The CDR3 coding sequence is TGTGCCAGCAGCTCGGTGGGTGGCACTGAAGCTTTCTTT.